The table lists the clone carrying this T cell receptor (beta chain) with many counts. Its antigen is as yet unknown. Libraries of TCR beta came from quantitative 5'-RACE with molecular barcodes. TCRdb reprocessed the 5' RACE reads via MiXCR and lists one record per CDR3 protein. The sample holds a few hundred thousand distinct CDR3 sequences; 18% are singletons and the top ten take 25% to 40%. V shed 6 bases, J shed 4 bases, and the junction held 5 bases outside the gene matches. This CDR3 spans 15 amino acids. Per the germline V gene, CDR1 is SNHLY and CDR2 is FYNNEI. The record originates from a study of CD8 T cells in ankylosing spondylitis. Study-level results: A TCR beta motif of about 8 highly homologous variants appeared characteristic of ankylosing spondylitis blood. Matched ankylosing spondylitis synovial fluid reportedly contained a significantly enriched population of disease-linked clones.

The chain is built from TRBV2 and TRBJ2-7; 14 bases match TRBD2. The sample comprised blood, either unsorted or a sorted T cell fraction (not recorded which). This TCR was recovered from a male donor with ankylosing spondylitis or in good health (not recorded which). The CDR3 loop is CASSLGLAGVYEQYF. CDR3 in DNA: TGTGCCAGCAGCTTGGGACTAGCGGGAGTGTACGAGCAGTACTTC.